This T cell receptor (beta chain) was recovered during a study of cytomegalovirus exposure and HLA in healthy donors. As for this clone: Its antigen is unknown.

The V and J ends lost 4 bases and 11 bases respectively, with 12 bases between them. Germline loops: CDR1 MNHEY, CDR2 SMNVEV (reference sequence). The CDR3 sequence is 12 residues long. General study findings and limits: Among TCR sequences, most were rare, though some public TCRs appeared in many donors. A cluster of highly shared sequence variants was likely a sequencing artifact.

Researchers ran the PCR with 60 Vbeta and 13 Jbeta primers. Sequencing was performed with immunoSEQ multiplex PCR; in TCRdb, only in-frame clones are kept and a portion is missing. The table for this sample gives 70,000 or so clones. The receptor comes from a female donor in good health and CMV-seropositive. Sequencing was done on a sample of PBMCs. The chain recombines TRBV27 with TRBJ1-3; D is unclear. CDR3 in amino acids: CASSSNSGAIYF. Here the CDR3 DNA reads TGTGCCAGCAGTTCTAACAGTGGCGCCATATATTTT.